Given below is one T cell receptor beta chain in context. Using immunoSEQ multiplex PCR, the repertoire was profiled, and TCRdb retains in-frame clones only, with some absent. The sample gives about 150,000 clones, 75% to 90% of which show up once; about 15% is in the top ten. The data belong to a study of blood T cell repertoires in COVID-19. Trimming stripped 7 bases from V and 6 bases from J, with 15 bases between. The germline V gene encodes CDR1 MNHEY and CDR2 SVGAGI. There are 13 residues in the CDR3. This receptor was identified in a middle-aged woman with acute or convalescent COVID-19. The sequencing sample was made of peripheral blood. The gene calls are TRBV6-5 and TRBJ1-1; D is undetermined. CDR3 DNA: TGTGCCAGCAAAAAACCGGGAATGTCTGAAGCTTTCTTT. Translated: CASKKPGMSEAFF.